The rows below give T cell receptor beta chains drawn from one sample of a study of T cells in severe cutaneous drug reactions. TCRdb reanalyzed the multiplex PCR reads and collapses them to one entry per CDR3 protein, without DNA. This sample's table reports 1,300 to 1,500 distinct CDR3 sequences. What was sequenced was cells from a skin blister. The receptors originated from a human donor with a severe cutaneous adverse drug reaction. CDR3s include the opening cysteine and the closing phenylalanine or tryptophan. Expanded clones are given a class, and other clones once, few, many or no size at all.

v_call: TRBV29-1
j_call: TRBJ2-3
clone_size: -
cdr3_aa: CSVLGGSIADTQYF

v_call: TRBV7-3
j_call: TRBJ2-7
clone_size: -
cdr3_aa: CASSFSGGDEQYF

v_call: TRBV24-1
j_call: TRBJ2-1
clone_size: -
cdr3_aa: CATSDASGVHHAEQFF

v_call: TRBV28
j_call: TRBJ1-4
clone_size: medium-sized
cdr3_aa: CASSGGTDPREKLFF

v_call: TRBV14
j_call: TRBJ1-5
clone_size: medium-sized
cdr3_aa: CASSQGGINQPQHF

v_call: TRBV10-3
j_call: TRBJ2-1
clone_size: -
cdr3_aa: CAISEPGWQEQFF

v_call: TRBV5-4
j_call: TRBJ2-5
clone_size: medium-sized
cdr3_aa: CASSFPGLGDETQYF

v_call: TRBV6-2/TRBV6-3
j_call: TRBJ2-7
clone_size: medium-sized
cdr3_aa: CASSYRQVTTSYEQYF

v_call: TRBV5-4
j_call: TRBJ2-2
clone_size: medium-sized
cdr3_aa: CASSPEGGRTGELFF

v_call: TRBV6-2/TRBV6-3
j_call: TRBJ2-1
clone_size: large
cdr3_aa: CASSSTGEQFF

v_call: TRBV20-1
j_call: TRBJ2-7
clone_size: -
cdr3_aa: CSARDSPGQSYEQYF

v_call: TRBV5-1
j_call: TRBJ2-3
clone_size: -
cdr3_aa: CASSPGTSGWSTDTQYF

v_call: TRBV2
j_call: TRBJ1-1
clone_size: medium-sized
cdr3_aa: CASNWGQNTEAFF

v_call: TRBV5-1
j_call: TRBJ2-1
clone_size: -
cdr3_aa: CASSPGGGHNEQFF

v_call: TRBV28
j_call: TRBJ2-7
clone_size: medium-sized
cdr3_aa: CASSLLNSYEQYF

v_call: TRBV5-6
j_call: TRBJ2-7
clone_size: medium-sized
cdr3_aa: CASSLVFGTGNSYEQYF

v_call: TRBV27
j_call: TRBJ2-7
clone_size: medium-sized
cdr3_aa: CASSPRGVYEQYF